Listed here is a single T cell receptor (beta chain). Its specificity is not known. The source of the sample is a study of regulatory dendritic cells for organ transplantation. Study findings and constraints: Mature dendritic cells appeared to drive more memory CD8+ clonal expansion than regulatory ones. Memory T cells were less diverse than naive, with memory CD8+ most oligoclonal.

FACS sorted CD4+ or CD8+ T cells into CD45RA+ naive and CD45RO+ memory. Looked up from germline, CDR1 is MNHEY and CDR2 is SVGAGI. V was shortened by 8 bases and J by 6 bases, with 14 bases between the two germline ends. The CDR3 is 12 residues long. TCRdb keeps only in-frame clones here, not all; method: immunoSEQ multiplex PCR. Found here are 30,000 to 45,000 clones, about 93% of them singletons; the top ten hold around 0.11%. The chain combines TRBV6-5 with TRBJ2-7; the D call may be TRBD1 or TRBD2 (5 bases each). The sample consisted of naive CD8+ T cells from blood. Subset given: CD45RA+ naive T cells. The sequence was obtained from a human donor in good health. This CDR3 is CASALGDGEQYF. The CDR3 coding sequence is TGTGCCAGCGCCTTGGGGGATGGCGAGCAGTACTTC.